Following are 15 T cell receptor beta chains from one sample sequenced in a study of T cell repertoires in cytomegalovirus infection. Their recognized antigens are unknown. TCRdb ran MiXCR on the reads and lists one entry per CDR3 protein. In the table there are under 850,000 distinct CDR3 sequences, around 35% of which are singletons. The specimen comprised cultured PBMCs, sampled from culture after CMV antigen stimulation. The receptors were gathered from a human donor in good health (CMV status not recorded). Some clones in this sample may be carry-over from other donors' samples.

This clonotype was seen a few times. The chain employs TRBV7-2 and TRBJ2-7, with D maybe TRBD1 (5 bases). V lost 0 bases, J lost 7 bases, and 10 bases lay in between. CDR3 size: 13 residues. Germline assignment: CDR1 SGHTA and CDR2 FQGNSA. CDR3 sequence: CASSLAKQGEQYF. As DNA, the CDR3 is TGTGCCAGCAGCTTAGCGAAGCAGGGTGAGCAGTACTTC.

V is TRBV6-6 and J is TRBJ1-1; 10 nucleotides align to TRBD1. V gave up 5 bases and J gave up 4 bases; unmatched junction bases: 7. CDR1 is MNHNY and CDR2 is SVGAGI in the germline V gene (reference sequence). This CDR3 contains 15 residues. The CDR3 bases are TGTGCCAGCAGTCGCCCCGGACAGGGGGGCACTGAAGCTTTCTTT. Residues: CASSRPGQGGTEAFF.

This clonotype was counted between two and nine times. Here the CDR3 DNA reads TGTGCCAGCAGCTTCCGGGGGGCCCCGAATGTCAGGGAGCAGTTCTTC. Encoded protein: CASSFRGAPNVREQFF. The V call is TRBV7-2, the J call TRBJ2-1; D perhaps matches TRBD2 (7 bases). The germline gives CDR1 SGHTA, CDR2 FQGNSA. The CDR3 length is 16 residues. The V gene lost 3 bases and the J gene lost 10 bases, with 22 bases spanning the gap.

In its sample, this clonotype was seen many times. The V gene is TRBV7-2, the J gene TRBJ2-6; D is possibly TRBD1 (5 bases). Germline CDR1 is SGHTA and CDR2 is FQGNSA. The CDR3 length is 17 residues. V was shortened by 1 base and J by 0 bases, with 10 bases between the two germline ends. The CDR3 region is CASSLVSTASGANVLTF. The CDR3 bases are TGTGCCAGCAGCTTAGTTTCGACAGCCTCTGGGGCCAACGTCCTGACTTTC. The full variable domain, in which reference TRBV7-2 and TRBJ2-6 provide the parts outside the CDR3, is GAGVSQSPSNKVTEKGKDVELRCDPISGHTALYWYRQSLGQGLEFLIYFQGNSAPDKSGLPSDRFSAERTGGSVSTLTIQRTQQEDSAVYLCASSLVSTASGANVLTFGAGSRLTVL.

This chain uses TRBV6-6 with TRBJ2-2, with TRBD1 matching 8 bases. Germline assignment: CDR1 MNHNY and CDR2 SVGAGI (reference sequence). After removal of 5 bases from V and 7 bases from J, the junction contained 6 bases not matched to a gene. This CDR3 region has 14 residues. Here the CDR3 DNA reads TGTGCCAGCAGTGGAGACAGGGGAAACGGGGAGCTGTTTTTT. This gives the protein CASSGDRGNGELFF.

CDR3: CASPSGTGELFF. CDR3 DNA: TGTGCCAGCCCTAGTGGGACCGGGGAGCTGTTTTTT. V and J are TRBV6-1 and TRBJ2-2; D not certain. The V end was cut by 8 bases, the J end by 5 bases, with 9 bases between. CDR1 and CDR2 (germline): MNHNS, SASEGT. The CDR3 length is 12 residues.

The chain joins TRBV7-2 to TRBJ2-7; 7 bases fit TRBD1. The CDR3 consists of 17 residues. Per germline, CDR1 SGHTA and CDR2 FQGNSA. With V trimmed by 4 bases and J by 3 bases, 15 bases remained unmatched. The CDR3 sequence: CASSSHYRGATIYEQYF. CDR3 DNA sequence: TGTGCCAGCAGCTCGCATTACAGGGGCGCAACGATCTACGAGCAGTACTTC.

The sample holds a few counts of this clonotype. The genes are TRBV5-5 and TRBJ2-1; D is undetermined. The CDR3 has 14 residues. The V gene's germline CDR1 is SGHKS and CDR2 YYEKEE (reference sequence). V was shortened by 0 bases and J by 6 bases, with 10 bases between the two germline ends. DNA of the CDR3: TGTGCCAGCAGCTTGGCAGGTAACGTCAATGAGCAGTTCTTC. As protein: CASSLAGNVNEQFF. Combining the CDR3 with reference TRBV5-5 and TRBJ2-1 gives the whole variable domain DAGVTQSPTHLIKTRGQQVTLRCSPISGHKSVSWYQQVLGQGPQFIFQYYEKEERGRGNFPDRFSARQFPNYSSELNVNALLLGDSALYLCASSLAGNVNEQFFGPGTRLTVL.

The V and J genes are TRBV12-3 or TRBV12-4 and TRBJ1-1; D is uncertain. The length of the CDR3 is 15 residues. Trimming left V 1 base short and J 5 bases short, with 14 bases between. CDR3 amino acids: CASSLVQSGGTEAFF. As DNA, the CDR3 is TGTGCCAGCAGTTTAGTCCAGAGTGGAGGAACTGAAGCTTTCTTT.

This clonotype occurred a few times. The chain combines TRBV2 with TRBJ2-1; D unclear. V dropped 4 bases and J dropped 3 bases, with 10 bases sitting between them. CDR1 SNHLY and CDR2 FYNNEI come from the germline V gene. There are 14 residues in the CDR3. Here the CDR3 DNA reads TGTGCCAGCAGTGGTACAGACCTCTACAATGAGCAGTTCTTC. Translated: CASSGTDLYNEQFF.

This chain connects TRBV20-1 to TRBJ2-5; D is undetermined. This CDR3 has 14 residues. The V end was cut by 0 bases, the J end by 0 bases, with 8 bases between. Per the germline V gene, CDR1 is DFQATT and CDR2 is SNEGSKA (reference sequence). CDR3 in amino acids: CSARDPANQETQYF. CDR3 in DNA: TGCAGTGCTAGAGATCCAGCCAACCAAGAGACCCAGTACTTC.

The gene calls are TRBV14 and TRBJ2-5; 7 nucleotides align to TRBD2. The V gene end was trimmed by 4 bases and the J gene end by 4 bases; junction bases not matched to a gene: 9. CDR1 SGHDN and CDR2 FVKESK come from the germline V gene. The CDR3 is 15 residues long. DNA of the CDR3: TGTGCCAGCAGCCGAAGAGGAGGGGAGGGAGAGACCCAGTACTTC. It is translated as CASSRRGGEGETQYF. Full variable domain (rest looked up from reference TRBV14 and TRBJ2-5): EAGVTQFPSHSVIEKGQTVTLRCDPISGHDNLYWYRRVMGKEIKFLLHFVKESKQDESGMPNNRFLAERTGGTYSTLKVQPAELEDSGVYFCASSRRGGEGETQYFGPGTRLLVL.

This chain connects TRBV4-1 to TRBJ1-6; D is uncertain. This CDR3 has 16 amino acids. Trimming shortened V by 1 base and J by 7 bases, and 14 bases separated the two germline ends. CDR1 is MGHRA and CDR2 is YSYEKL in the germline V gene. CDR3 amino acids: CASSQVARQENSPLHF. The CDR3 DNA reads as TGCGCCAGCAGCCAAGTCGCAAGGCAGGAAAATTCACCCCTCCACTTT.

As to this clonotype: Possible read error: a much larger clone is one base away. This rearrangement joins TRBV7-8 to TRBJ2-7, with D hard to call. Germline V gene sequence: CDR1 SGHVS, CDR2 FQNEAQ. The CDR3 loop spans 15 amino acids. Trimming cost V 5 bases and J 4 bases, with 18 bases left between them. The CDR3 bases are TGTGCCAGCAGCCTATGGTCCAGACTCGGTTACGAGCAGTACTTC. Its protein is CASSLWSRLGYEQYF.

The chain links TRBV6-5 to TRBJ2-1; D possibly matches TRBD1 or TRBD2 (6 bases each). Germline CDR1 reads MNHEY; CDR2 reads SVGAGI. This CDR3 spans 18 amino acids. The ends were cut back, 6 bases at V and 4 bases at J, with 25 bases in the middle. The CDR3 here is CASRSFTRTVGGYNEQFF. CDR3 nucleotides: TGTGCCAGCAGGTCCTTTACTAGGACAGTGGGGGGTTACAATGAGCAGTTCTTC.